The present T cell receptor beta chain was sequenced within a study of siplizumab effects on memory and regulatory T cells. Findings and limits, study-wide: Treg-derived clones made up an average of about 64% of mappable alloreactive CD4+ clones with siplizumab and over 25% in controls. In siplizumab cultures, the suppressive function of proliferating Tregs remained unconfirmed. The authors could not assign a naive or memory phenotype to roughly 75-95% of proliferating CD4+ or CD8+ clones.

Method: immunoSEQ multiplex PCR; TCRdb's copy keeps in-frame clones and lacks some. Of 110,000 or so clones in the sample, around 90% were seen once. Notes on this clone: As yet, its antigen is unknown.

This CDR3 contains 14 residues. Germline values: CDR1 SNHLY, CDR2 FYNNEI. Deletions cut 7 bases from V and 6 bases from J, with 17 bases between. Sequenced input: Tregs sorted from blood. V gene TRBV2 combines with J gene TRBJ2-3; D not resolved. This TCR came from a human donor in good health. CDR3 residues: CASTPDEFTDTQYF. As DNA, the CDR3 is TGTGCCAGCACCCCCGACGAGTTTACCGATACGCAGTATTTT.